This T cell receptor (beta chain) was found in a study of CD8+ T cells in alopecia areata. The CDR3 is made up of 14 amino acids. The ends were cut back, 2 bases at V and 0 bases at J, with 9 bases in the middle. Germline CDR1 and CDR2: GTSNPN and SVGIG (reference sequence). Sequencing templates came from extracted RNA that was reverse transcribed into cDNA. Libraries were prepared by immunoSEQ multiplex PCR; TCRdb keeps only in-frame clonotypes and omits some of them. Of 140,000 to 150,000 clones listed, under 60% are singletons. This clone was found a few times. This chain connects TRBV30 to TRBJ2-3; a weak D match, TRBD2 (6 bases). The clonotype comes from a human donor with alopecia areata. The sample here was CD4+ T cells sorted from blood, taken at week 0. The CDR3 nucleotides are TGTGCCTGGAGTCGGGAGTATAGCACAGATACGCAGTATTTT. Protein sequence: CAWSREYSTDTQYF.